The rows below give T cell receptor beta chains drawn from one sample of a study of T cell repertoires in cytomegalovirus infection. TCRdb redid the calling of the reads with MiXCR, one entry per CDR3 protein. This sample carries 300,000 or so distinct CDR3 sequences, roughly 9.3% of them seen once, and the ten largest clones take around 2.6%. Sequencing used PBMCs. All receptors derive from a human donor in good health (CMV status not recorded). Some clones in this sample may be carry-over from other donors' samples. Each CDR3 is given with its conserved first and last residue. The D gene is left open where the match is weak. The size entry is marked missing in some rows and otherwise reads once, few, many or a size class.

v_gene,j_gene,d_gene,abundance,CDR3nt,CDR3aa
TRBV7-2,TRBJ2-2,NA,many,TGTGCCAGCAGCGACACCGGGGAGCTGTTTTTT,CASSDTGELFF
TRBV18,TRBJ1-2,NA,many,TGTGCCAGCTCACCACCCGAATACAACTATGGCTACACCTTC,CASSPPEYNYGYTF
TRBV6-1,TRBJ2-3,NA,many,TGTGCCAGCAGTGGGGGAGGGACAGGTAGTTTGGATACGCAGTATTTT,CASSGGGTGSLDTQYF
TRBV4-2,TRBJ1-1,NA,many,TGTGCCAGCAGCCCGCTCATGGTTGCTGAAGCTTTCTTT,CASSPLMVAEAFF
TRBV5-4,TRBJ2-3,NA,once,TGTGCCAGCAGCTTCGGGGGCTCGCCGAGGACAGATACGCAGTATTTT,CASSFGGSPRTDTQYF
TRBV4-2,TRBJ2-5,NA,many,TGTGCCAGCAGCCCTTCTCTCTCAGCTCCGTCCCAGTACTTC,CASSPSLSAPSQYF
TRBV6-6,TRBJ1-2,TRBD1,NA,TGTGCCAGCAGTTCGTCGACAGGGGAAGGCTACACCTTC,CASSSSTGEGYTF
TRBV6-1,TRBJ1-5,NA,NA,TGTGCCAGCAGTGAATTAGTCTATAGCAATCAGCCCCAGCATTTT,CASSELVYSNQPQHF
TRBV2,TRBJ2-2,TRBD2,many,TGTGCCAGCAGTGACACCGGGGGGGGGAGGTCCGGGGAGCTGTTTTTT,CASSDTGGGRSGELFF
TRBV7-2,TRBJ2-7,TRBD2,many,TGTGCCAGCAGCCTACCGACTAGCGGGGGCCCTAGCTCCTACGAGCAGTACTTC,CASSLPTSGGPSSYEQYF